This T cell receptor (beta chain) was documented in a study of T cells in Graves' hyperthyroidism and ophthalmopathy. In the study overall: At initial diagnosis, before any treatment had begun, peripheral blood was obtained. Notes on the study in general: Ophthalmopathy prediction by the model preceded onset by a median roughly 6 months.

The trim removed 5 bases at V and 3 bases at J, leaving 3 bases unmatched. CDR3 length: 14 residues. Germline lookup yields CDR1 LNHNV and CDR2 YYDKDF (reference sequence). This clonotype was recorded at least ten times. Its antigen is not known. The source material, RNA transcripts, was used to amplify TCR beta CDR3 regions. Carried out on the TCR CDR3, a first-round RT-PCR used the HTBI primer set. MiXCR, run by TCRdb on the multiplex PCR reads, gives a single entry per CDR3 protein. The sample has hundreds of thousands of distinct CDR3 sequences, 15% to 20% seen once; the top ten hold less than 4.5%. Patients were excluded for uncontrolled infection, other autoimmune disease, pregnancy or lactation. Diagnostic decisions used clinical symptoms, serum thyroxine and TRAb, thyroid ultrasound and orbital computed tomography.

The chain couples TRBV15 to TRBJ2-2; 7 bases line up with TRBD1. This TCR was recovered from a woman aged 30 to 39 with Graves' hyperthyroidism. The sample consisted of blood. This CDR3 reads CATSVTGDTGELFF. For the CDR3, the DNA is TGTGCCACCAGCGTAACAGGGGACACCGGGGAGCTGTTTTTT.